This T cell receptor (beta chain) comes out of a study of blood T cells in healthy people across ages. Study-wide results and limits: What prevented conclusive comparison of naive and antigen-experienced cells was that PBMCs were unsorted. Significant beta diversity loss was already apparent by age roughly 38, declining roughly linearly.

Researchers report isolating at least 7 million PBMCs per sample. Total RNA amounts of at least 5.5 micrograms were extracted per sample. Together with a sample-barcoded 5' primer, a J-beta primer mix was included in a second PCR lasting 7 to 11 cycles. TCRdb re-called the 5' RACE reads with MiXCR, one entry per CDR3 protein. The sample holds some 1.4 million distinct CDR3 sequences; 40% to 50% are singletons and the top ten take around 8%. The CDR3 runs 16 residues. Trimming took 4 bases from V and 7 from J; bases not matched to a gene: 13. The germline V gene has CDR1 SGDLS and CDR2 YYNGEE. Of note for this clonotype: Its antigen is unknown.

V gene TRBV9 combines with J gene TRBJ2-1; 8 bases are shared with TRBD2. This receptor was obtained from a woman between 18 and 30 years old in good health. What was sequenced was blood. The CDR3 spells CASSPQAGTRGNEQFF. The DNA for the CDR3 is TGTGCCAGCAGCCCTCAAGCGGGGACTAGGGGGAATGAGCAGTTCTTC.